One and the same sample provided the 2 T cell receptor beta chains below, sequenced in a study of blood T cells in healthy people across ages. Together with a sample-barcoded 5' primer, a J-beta primer mix was included in a second PCR lasting about 6 to 11 cycles. TCRdb called the 5' RACE reads again in MiXCR, with one record for every CDR3 protein. There are approximately 1,100,000 distinct CDR3 sequences in the sample; around 43% occur only once, and 18% lies in the top ten. The sequenced sample consisted of blood. The receptors stem from a woman in her sixties or seventies in good health.

This chain uses TRBV7-8 with TRBJ2-7; a weak D match, TRBD1 (6 bases). This CDR3 region has 13 residues. Germline assignment: CDR1 SGHVS and CDR2 FQNEAQ. Trimming shortened V by 4 bases and J by 7 bases, and 14 bases separated the two germline ends. DNA for the CDR3: TGTGCCAGCAGCTGGGACAACCACAATGAGCAGTACTTC. Translating it yields CASSWDNHNEQYF.

This clonotype showed up just a few times. V is TRBV4-1 and J is TRBJ2-7; no firm D call. V gave up 0 bases and J gave up 3 bases, with 18 bases separating them. CDR3 size: 17 residues. The germline V gene has CDR1 MGHRA and CDR2 YSYEKL. The CDR3 loop reads CASSQDAPAGSFYEQYF. In nucleotides, the CDR3 is TGCGCCAGCAGCCAAGATGCCCCCGCAGGCTCCTTCTACGAGCAGTACTTC.